This TCR beta chain originates from a study of long-term antiretroviral therapy in people with HIV. Version v3.0 of the immunoSEQ assay ran at survey level. The method was immunoSEQ multiplex PCR; TCRdb's version includes in-frame clones alone and lacks a portion of them. The table lists 9,500 to 15,000 clones, about 68% of them singletons. CDR1 is SGDLS, CDR2 YYNGEE, per germline. Trimming removed 3 bases from V and 1 base from J, with 8 bases in between. This CDR3 has 13 amino acids. Here the sequenced sample was unsorted PBMCs, taken just under 3.2 years before starting antiretroviral therapy. This receptor was obtained from a man between 35 and 55 years old with HIV. This chain connects TRBV9 to TRBJ2-7; D possibly corresponds to TRBD1 (5 bases). This CDR3 is CASSATGSYEQYF. CDR3 sequence (DNA): TGTGCCAGCAGCGCTACAGGATCCTACGAGCAGTACTTC.